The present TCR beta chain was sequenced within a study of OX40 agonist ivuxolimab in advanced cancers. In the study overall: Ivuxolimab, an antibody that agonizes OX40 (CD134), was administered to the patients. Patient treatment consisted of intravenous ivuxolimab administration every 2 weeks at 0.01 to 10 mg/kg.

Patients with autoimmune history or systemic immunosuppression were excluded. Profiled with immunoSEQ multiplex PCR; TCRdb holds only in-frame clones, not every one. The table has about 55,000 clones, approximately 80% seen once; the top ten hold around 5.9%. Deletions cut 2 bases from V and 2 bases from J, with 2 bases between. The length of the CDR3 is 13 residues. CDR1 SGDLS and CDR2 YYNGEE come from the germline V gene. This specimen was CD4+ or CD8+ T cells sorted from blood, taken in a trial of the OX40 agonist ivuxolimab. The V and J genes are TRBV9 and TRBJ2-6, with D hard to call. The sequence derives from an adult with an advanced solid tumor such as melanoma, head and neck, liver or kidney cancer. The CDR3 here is CASSVTGANVLTF. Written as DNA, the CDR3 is TGTGCCAGCAGCGTTACTGGGGCCAACGTCCTGACTTTC.